The T cell receptor (beta chain) described here comes from a study of HIV-infected patients and healthy controls. By frequency in the sample, this clonotype is medium-sized (0.01 to 0.1%). As yet, its antigen is unknown. Study results and caveats: Untreated HIV+ repertoires had roughly threefold fewer distinct CDR3s and lower Shannon diversity than healthy controls.

No cell fractionation was done, so the repertoire covers all unsorted peripheral blood T cells. V was cut by 6 bases and J by 4 bases, with 10 bases left in between. Germline CDR1 reads ENHRY; CDR2 reads SYGVKD. The CDR3 spans 13 residues. Reverse transcription used about 500 ng RNA and constant-region primers for alpha and beta. Alpha and beta chain libraries were made separately by chain-specific third strand synthesis with multiplexing indices. Second strand synthesis was primed from the SP2 site. TCRdb reprocessed the 5' RACE reads via MiXCR and lists one record per CDR3 protein. The table lists some 10,000 distinct CDR3 sequences, about 6% of them singletons.

This sequence was found in an adult in good health. Sequenced input: blood. V and J are TRBV10-3 and TRBJ1-5; D possibly corresponds to TRBD1 (5 bases). The CDR3 here is CAISGGGNQPQHF. CDR3 sequence (DNA): TGTGCCATCAGCGGGGGGGGGAATCAGCCCCAGCATTTT.